What follows are 13 T cell receptor beta chains derived from one specimen sequenced in a study of blood T cell repertoires in COVID-19. Clones were read by immunoSEQ multiplex PCR, and TCRdb kept only the in-frame ones, dropping some. Of 250,000 to 350,000 clones listed, 92% were seen once; the top ten hold about 18%. Material for sequencing was PBMCs or T cells enriched from blood (not recorded which). Every receptor here comes from a woman in her twenties or thirties who had recovered from COVID-19.

The chain employs TRBV24-1 and TRBJ2-3; 10 bases agree with TRBD1. The CDR3 has 15 residues. The germline V gene has CDR1 KGHDR and CDR2 SFDVKD. J gave up 5 bases and V 4 bases, and 5 bases lay outside the gene matches. The CDR3 DNA reads TGTGCCACCAGTGAAACCGGGACAGGGGTAGATACGCAGTATTTT. It translates to CATSETGTGVDTQYF.

The V call is TRBV28, the J call TRBJ1-5; no clear D gene. V lost 0 bases to trimming and J lost 7 bases, with 7 bases between them. The CDR3 consists of 13 residues. Per germline, CDR1 MDHEN and CDR2 SYDVKM. The CDR3 DNA follows: TGTGCCAGCAGTTTATGGGGGAGACAGCCCCAGCATTTT. Its protein is CASSLWGRQPQHF.

The chain carries TRBV4-3 and TRBJ1-1; D unclear. The CDR3 length is 13 residues. Germline CDR1 and CDR2: LGHNA and YSLEER. Trimming removed 5 bases at V and 8 bases at J, with 15 bases between. The CDR3 DNA reads as TGCGCCAGCAGCTACGCGGCGGATTCGGAAGCTTTCTTT. The encoded protein is CASSYAADSEAFF.

This clone was seen only once. V gene TRBV5-1 combines with J gene TRBJ1-3; D gene uncertain. The CDR3 is 16 residues long. Trimming removed 4 bases at V and 9 bases at J, with 23 bases between. Germline V CDR1 and CDR2: SGHRS, YFSETQ. This chain's CDR3 is CASSARQSSGNRTIYF. In DNA form, the CDR3 reads TGCGCCAGCAGCGCCCGACAATCCTCTGGAAACCGCACCATATATTTT.

The chain joins TRBV20-1 to TRBJ1-1; the D gene is possibly TRBD1 (5 bases). Germline V CDR1 and CDR2: DFQATT, SNEGSKA (reference sequence). This CDR3 has 9 amino acids. The V gene lost 6 bases and the J gene lost 6 bases, with 5 bases spanning the gap. CDR3 coding DNA: TGCAGTGCGGGGCCTGAAGCTTTCTTT. Translation: CSAGPEAFF.

The rearrangement uses TRBV9 and TRBJ1-1; D ambiguous. In germline, CDR1 is SGDLS, CDR2 YYNGEE. The CDR3 is 15 amino acids. Deletions cut 0 bases from V and 2 bases from J, with 11 bases between. The CDR3: CASSVGRAGNTEAFF. As DNA, the CDR3 is TGTGCCAGCAGCGTAGGACGAGCGGGCAACACTGAAGCTTTCTTT.

This chain links TRBV27 with TRBJ2-7; perhaps TRBD2 as D (6 bases). The V and J ends lost 3 bases and 2 bases respectively, with 17 bases between them. The CDR3 is 16 amino acids. Germline V CDR1 and CDR2: MNHEY, SMNVEV (reference sequence). As DNA, the CDR3 is TGTGCCAGCAGTTTGGAGCCGGGACTCAGCACCTACGAGCAGTACTTC. Protein: CASSLEPGLSTYEQYF.

This sequence joins TRBV9 and TRBJ2-1; 9 positions match TRBD2. With 4 bases clipped from V and 4 bases from J, the junction kept 9 bases outside the gene matches. Germline V gives CDR1 SGDLS, CDR2 YYNGEE. The CDR3 spans 16 residues. Here the CDR3 reads CASSSRLAEDYNEQFF. CDR3 bases: TGTGCCAGCAGCTCCCGACTAGCGGAGGATTACAATGAGCAGTTCTTC.

The chain combines TRBV9 with TRBJ2-1; possible D gene TRBD2, 5 bases. CDR3 length: 15 residues. Trimming removed 2 bases at V and 7 bases at J, with 16 bases between. Germline V gene lookup returns CDR1 SGDLS and CDR2 YYNGEE. In DNA, the CDR3 is TGTGCCAGCAGCGTCGGGGAAAGAGTGGGGAATGAGCAGTTCTTC. Translated, it gives CASSVGERVGNEQFF.

Note on this clone: At one boundary the junction diverges from the germline segment, which might be a read error. The V gene is TRBV7-2, the J gene TRBJ2-4; 9 nucleotides agree with TRBD1. The V gene's germline CDR1 is SGHTA and CDR2 FQGNSA. The CDR3 covers 11 residues. CDR3 DNA sequence: TGTGCCAGCAGCGGACAGGGGCCCCAACACTTC. It translates to CASSGQGPQHF.

This clone showed up just once. J is TRBJ2-7 and V is TRBV18; TRBD2 agrees at 8 bases. The CDR3 runs to 14 residues. J was trimmed by 2 bases and V by 3 bases; bases with no gene match: 3. CDR1 and CDR2 from the germline V gene are KGHSH and LQKENI. CDR3 residues: CASSPPSGPYEQYF. For the CDR3, the DNA is TGTGCCAGCTCACCGCCTAGCGGGCCCTACGAGCAGTACTTC.

The rearrangement joins TRBV28 to TRBJ2-5; 7 positions match TRBD2. Germline CDR1 and CDR2: MDHEN and SYDVKM. This CDR3 spans 14 amino acids. Trimming at V came to 2 bases and at J to 3 bases, leaving 3 bases not matched to a gene. The CDR3: CASSLRGGKETQYF. The CDR3 coding sequence is TGTGCCAGCAGTTTAAGGGGAGGGAAAGAGACCCAGTACTTC.

This clone was seen just once. The genes are TRBV15 and TRBJ2-7, with 8 bases identical to TRBD1. The ends lost 4 bases at V and 4 bases at J; junction bases unmatched: 6. Germline V lookup: CDR1 LNHNV, CDR2 YYDKDF (reference sequence). CDR3 length equals 14 residues. CDR3 residues: CATSKRDRGYEQYF. The CDR3 DNA reads TGTGCCACCAGCAAAAGAGACAGGGGTTACGAGCAGTACTTC.